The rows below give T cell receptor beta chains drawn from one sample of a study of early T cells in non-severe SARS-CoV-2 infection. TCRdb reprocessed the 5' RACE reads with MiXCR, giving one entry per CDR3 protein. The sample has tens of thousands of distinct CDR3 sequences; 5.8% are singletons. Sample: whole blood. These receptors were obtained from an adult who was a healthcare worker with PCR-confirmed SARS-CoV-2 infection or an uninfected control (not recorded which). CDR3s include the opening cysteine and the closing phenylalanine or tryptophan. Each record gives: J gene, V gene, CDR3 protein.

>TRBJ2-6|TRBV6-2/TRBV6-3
CASSYKGSGANVLTF
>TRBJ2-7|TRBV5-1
CASSSAAQGQSYEQYF
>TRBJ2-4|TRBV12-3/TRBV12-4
CASRVTGGKNIQYF
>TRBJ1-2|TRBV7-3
CASSPLGQYGYTF
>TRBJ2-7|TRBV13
CASSGQGGAAYEQYF
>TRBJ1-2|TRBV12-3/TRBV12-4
CASSLAPFAGAYGYTF
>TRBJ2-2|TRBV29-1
CSVGHTGELFF
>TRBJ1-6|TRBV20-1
CSAEDPPGANSPLHF
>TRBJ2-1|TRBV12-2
CASRLVVTSGGAEWSGEQFF
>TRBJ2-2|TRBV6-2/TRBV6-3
CASNGQGHTGELFF
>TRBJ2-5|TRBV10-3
CAISEPGQQETQYF
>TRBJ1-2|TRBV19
CASSTPLERLWGYTF
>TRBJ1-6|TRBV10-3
CAISDEGTYNSPLHF
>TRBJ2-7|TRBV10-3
CAISESKRGYEQYF
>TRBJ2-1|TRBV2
CASSESSGGWNEQFF
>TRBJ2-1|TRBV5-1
CASSLYSSASSYNEQFF
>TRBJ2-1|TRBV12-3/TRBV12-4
CASSLLAGYNEQFF
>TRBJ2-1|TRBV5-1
CASSQDSTSGRIYNEQFF
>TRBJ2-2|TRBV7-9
CASSLGTSGVTGELFF
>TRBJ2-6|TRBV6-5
CASTVTGSGANVLTF
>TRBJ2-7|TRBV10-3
CAALRDRGYEQYF
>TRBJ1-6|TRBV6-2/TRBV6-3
CASSYEVGSPLHF
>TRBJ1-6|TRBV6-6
CASRMGGLNSPLHF
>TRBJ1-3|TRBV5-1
CASSTGPTGNTIYF
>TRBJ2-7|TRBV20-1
CSARSKAGTGGEQYF
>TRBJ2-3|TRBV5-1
CASSLGRLLLGDTQYF
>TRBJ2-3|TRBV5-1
CASSLGQYTDTQYF
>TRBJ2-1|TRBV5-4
CASSLYPPRGGYEQFF
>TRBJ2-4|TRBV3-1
CASSFAKNIQYF
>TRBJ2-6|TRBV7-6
CASSLMSVSGANVLTF
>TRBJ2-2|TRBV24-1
CATSDFAGLTGELFF
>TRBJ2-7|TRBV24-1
CATEDNSYEQYF
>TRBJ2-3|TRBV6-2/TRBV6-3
CASSYSFQGSASTDTQYF
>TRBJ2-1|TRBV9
CASSVGGLAAYNEQFF
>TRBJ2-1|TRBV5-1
CASSPGLAKGEQFF
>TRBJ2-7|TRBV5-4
CASSLPEDREQYF
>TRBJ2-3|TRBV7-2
CASSLKTEHGTDTQYF
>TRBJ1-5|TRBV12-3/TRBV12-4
CASSTRDRLNQPQHF
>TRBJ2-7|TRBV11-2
CASRAFYEQYF
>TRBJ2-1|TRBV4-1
CASRNGLASYNEQFF
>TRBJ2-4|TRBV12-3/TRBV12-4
CASSFQVEGSIQYF
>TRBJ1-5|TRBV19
CASGTGDGNQPQHF
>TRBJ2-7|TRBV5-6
CASSPPWGRGTESYEQYF
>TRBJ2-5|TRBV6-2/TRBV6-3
CASSYLETQYF
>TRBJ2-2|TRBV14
CASSRRGRTGELFF
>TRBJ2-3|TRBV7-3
CASSLGAEKYF
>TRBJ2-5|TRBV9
CASSVDRRRLTQYF
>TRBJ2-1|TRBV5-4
CASNFRGATYNEQFF
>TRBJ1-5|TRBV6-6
CASSYSFFGDRGNQPQHF
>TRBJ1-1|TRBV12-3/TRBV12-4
CASSPPGPSNTEAFF
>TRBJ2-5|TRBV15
CATSRDIQETQYF
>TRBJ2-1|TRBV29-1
CSVAEQGDYNEQFF
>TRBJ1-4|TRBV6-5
CASSYSWANEKLFF